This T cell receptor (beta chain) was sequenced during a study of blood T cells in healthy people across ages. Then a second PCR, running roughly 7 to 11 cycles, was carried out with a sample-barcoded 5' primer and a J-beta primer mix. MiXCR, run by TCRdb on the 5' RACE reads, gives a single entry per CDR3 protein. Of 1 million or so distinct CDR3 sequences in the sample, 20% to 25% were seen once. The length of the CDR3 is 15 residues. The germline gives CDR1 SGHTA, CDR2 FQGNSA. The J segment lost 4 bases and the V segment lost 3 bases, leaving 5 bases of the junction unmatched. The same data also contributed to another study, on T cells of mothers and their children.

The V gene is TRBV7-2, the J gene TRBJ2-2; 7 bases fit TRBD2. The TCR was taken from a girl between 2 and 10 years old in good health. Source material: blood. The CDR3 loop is CASSFLGGSTGELFF. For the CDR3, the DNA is TGTGCCAGCAGCTTTCTGGGGGGGAGCACCGGGGAGCTGTTTTTT.